This record covers a single T cell receptor beta chain. No antigen is known for it. This specimen belongs to a study of cytomegalovirus exposure and HLA in healthy donors. Study-level findings and limits: The authors listed around 150 TCR beta chains as cytomegalovirus-associated. Owing to their indistinguishability, certain V segments, notably TRBV6-2 and TRBV6-3, were excluded.

The germline gives CDR1 PRHDT, CDR2 FYEKMQ (reference sequence). V lost 4 bases, J lost 0 bases, and 19 bases lay in between. The CDR3 extends over 17 amino acids. Use of 60 Vbeta and 13 Jbeta primers characterized the PCR. The data were produced by immunoSEQ multiplex PCR, yet TCRdb's version contains in-frame clones alone and is incomplete. The sample has 110,000 or so clones, 70% to 85% seen once. The sample was PBMCs. V is TRBV13 and J is TRBJ2-7; a weak D match, TRBD1 (5 bases). This TCR derives from a woman aged 18 to 35 in good health and CMV-seronegative. The CDR3 bases are TGTGCCAGCAGCTCGCAAGGGGCAGTAAGGAGCTCCTACGAGCAGTACTTC. Protein: CASSSQGAVRSSYEQYF.